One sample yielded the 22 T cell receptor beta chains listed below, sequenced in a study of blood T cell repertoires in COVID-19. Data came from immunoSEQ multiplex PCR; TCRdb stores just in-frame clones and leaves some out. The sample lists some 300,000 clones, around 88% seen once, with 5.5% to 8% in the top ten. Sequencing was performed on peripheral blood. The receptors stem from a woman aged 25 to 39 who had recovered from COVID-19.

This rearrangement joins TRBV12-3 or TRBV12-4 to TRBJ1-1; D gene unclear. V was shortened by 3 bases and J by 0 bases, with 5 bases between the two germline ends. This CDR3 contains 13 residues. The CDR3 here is CASSFAVNTEAFF. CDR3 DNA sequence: TGTGCCAGCAGTTTCGCGGTGAACACTGAAGCTTTCTTT.

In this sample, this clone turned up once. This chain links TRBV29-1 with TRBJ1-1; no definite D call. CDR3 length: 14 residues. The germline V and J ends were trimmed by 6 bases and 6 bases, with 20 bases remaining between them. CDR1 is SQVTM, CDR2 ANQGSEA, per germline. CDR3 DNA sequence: TGCAGCGTCAAACCCTCAACAGCCCTACCTGAAGCTTTCTTT. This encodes CSVKPSTALPEAFF.

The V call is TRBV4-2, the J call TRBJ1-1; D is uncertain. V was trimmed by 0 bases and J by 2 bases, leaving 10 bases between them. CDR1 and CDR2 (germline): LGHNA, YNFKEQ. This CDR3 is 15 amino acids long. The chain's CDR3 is CASSQDLGVNTEAFF. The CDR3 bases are TGTGCCAGCAGCCAAGATCTCGGAGTCAACACTGAAGCTTTCTTT.

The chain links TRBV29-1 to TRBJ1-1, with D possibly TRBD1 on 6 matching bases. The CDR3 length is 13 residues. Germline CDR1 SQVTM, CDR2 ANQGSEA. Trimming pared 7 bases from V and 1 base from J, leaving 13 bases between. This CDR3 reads CSAADRWNTEAFF. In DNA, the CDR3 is TGCAGCGCCGCGGACAGATGGAACACTGAAGCTTTCTTT.

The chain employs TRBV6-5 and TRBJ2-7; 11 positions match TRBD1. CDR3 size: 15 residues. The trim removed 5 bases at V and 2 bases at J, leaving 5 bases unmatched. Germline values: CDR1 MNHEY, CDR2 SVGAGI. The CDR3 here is CASSRAGQGAYEQYF. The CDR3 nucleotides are TGTGCCAGCAGTCGTGCGGGACAGGGGGCCTACGAGCAGTACTTC.

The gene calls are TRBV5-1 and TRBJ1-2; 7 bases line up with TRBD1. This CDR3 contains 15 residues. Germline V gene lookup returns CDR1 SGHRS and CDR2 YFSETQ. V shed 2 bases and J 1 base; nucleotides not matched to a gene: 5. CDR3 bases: TGCGCCAGCAGCTTTTTAACAGGGGATAACTATGGCTACACCTTC. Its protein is CASSFLTGDNYGYTF.

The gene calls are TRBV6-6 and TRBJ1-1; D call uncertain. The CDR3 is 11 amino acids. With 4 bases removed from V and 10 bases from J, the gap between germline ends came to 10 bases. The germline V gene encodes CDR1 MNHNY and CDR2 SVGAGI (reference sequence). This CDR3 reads CASSSSVVAFF. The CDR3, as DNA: TGTGCCAGCAGTTCGTCGGTGGTAGCTTTCTTT.

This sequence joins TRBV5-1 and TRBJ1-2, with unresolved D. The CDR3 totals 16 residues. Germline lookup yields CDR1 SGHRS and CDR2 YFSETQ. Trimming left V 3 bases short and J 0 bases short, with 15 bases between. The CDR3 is CASSSPGRLTNYGYTF. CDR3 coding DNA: TGCGCCAGCAGCTCCCCCGGCAGGCTAACTAACTATGGCTACACCTTC.

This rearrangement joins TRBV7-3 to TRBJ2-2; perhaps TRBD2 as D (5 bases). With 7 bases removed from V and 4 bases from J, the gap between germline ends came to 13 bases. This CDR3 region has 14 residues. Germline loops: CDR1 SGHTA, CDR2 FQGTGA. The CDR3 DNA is TGTGCCAGCATGACGGGGATGAGCACCGGGGAGCTGTTTTTT. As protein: CASMTGMSTGELFF.

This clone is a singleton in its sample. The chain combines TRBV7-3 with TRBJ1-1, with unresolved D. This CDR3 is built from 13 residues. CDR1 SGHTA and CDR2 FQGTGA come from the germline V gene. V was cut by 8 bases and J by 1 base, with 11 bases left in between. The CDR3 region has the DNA TGTGCCAGCGGATTAACACAGAACACTGAAGCTTTCTTT. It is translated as CASGLTQNTEAFF.

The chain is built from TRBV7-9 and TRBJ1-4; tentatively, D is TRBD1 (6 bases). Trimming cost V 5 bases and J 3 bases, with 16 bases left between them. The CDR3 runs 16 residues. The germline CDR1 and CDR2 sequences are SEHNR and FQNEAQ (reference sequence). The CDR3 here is CASSLLQGLANEKLFF. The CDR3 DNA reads TGTGCCAGCAGCCTTCTTCAGGGGCTGGCTAATGAAAAACTGTTTTTT. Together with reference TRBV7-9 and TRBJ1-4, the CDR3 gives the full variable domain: DTGVSQNPRHKITKRGQNVTFRCDPISEHNRLYWYRQTLGQGPEFLTYFQNEAQLEKSRLLSDRFSAERPKGSFSTLEIQRTEQGDSAMYLCASSLLQGLANEKLFFGSGTQLSVL.

The CDR3 coding sequence is TGTGCCATCAGGACAGGGGCAGAGCAGTACTTC. Encoded protein: CAIRTGAEQYF. The rearrangement links TRBV10-3 to TRBJ2-7, with 8 bases matching TRBD1. This CDR3 spans 11 amino acids. The trim removed 6 bases at V and 7 bases at J, leaving 2 bases unmatched. CDR1 and CDR2 from the germline V gene are ENHRY and SYGVKD.

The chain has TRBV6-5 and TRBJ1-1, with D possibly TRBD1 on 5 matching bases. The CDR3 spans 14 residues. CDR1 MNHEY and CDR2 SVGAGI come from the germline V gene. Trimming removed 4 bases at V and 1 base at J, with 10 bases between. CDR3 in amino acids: CASSSPRGNTEAFF. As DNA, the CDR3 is TGTGCCAGCAGTTCCCCTAGGGGGAACACTGAAGCTTTCTTT.

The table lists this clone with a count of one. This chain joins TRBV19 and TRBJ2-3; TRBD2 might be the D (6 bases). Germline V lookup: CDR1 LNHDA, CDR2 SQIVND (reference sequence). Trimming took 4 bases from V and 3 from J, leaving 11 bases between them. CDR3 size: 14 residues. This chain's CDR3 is CASSTTSLTDTQYF. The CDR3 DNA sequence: TGTGCCAGTAGTACGACTAGTCTGACAGATACGCAGTATTTT.

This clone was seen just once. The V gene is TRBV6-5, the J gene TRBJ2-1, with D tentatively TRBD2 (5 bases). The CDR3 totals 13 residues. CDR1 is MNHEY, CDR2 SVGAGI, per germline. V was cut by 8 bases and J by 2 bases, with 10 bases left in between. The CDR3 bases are TGTGCCAGCCTCTCCGGGGCCTACAATGAGCAGTTCTTC. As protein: CASLSGAYNEQFF.

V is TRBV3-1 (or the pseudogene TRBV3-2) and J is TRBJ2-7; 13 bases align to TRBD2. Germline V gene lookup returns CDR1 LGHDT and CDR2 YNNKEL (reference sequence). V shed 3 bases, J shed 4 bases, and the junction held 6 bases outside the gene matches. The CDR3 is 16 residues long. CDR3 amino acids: CASSHPLAGGRYEQYF. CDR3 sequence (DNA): TGTGCCAGCAGCCACCCACTAGCGGGGGGGAGGTACGAGCAGTACTTC.

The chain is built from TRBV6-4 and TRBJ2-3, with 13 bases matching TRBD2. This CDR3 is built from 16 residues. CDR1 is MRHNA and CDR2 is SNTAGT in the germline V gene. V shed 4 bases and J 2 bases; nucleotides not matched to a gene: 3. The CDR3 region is CASSGTSGGPTDTQYF. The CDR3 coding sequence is TGTGCCAGCAGTGGGACTAGCGGGGGACCCACAGATACGCAGTATTTT.

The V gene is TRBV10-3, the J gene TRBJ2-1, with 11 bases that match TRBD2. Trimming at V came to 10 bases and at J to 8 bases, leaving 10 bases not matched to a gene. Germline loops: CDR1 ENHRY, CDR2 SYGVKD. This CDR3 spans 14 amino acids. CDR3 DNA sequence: TGTGCCACCCGTAGCGGGGGGGCTGGGGATGAGCAGTTCTTC. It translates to CATRSGGAGDEQFF.

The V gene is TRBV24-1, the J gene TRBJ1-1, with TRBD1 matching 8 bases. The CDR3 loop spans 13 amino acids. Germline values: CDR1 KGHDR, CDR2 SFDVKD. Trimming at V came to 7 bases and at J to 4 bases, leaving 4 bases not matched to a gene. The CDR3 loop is CATSNTGGTEAFF. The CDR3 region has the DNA TGTGCCACCAGCAACACAGGGGGCACTGAAGCTTTCTTT.

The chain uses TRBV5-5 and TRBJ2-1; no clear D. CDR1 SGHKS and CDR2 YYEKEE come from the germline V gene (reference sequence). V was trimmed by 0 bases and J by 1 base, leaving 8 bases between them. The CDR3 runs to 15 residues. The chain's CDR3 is CASSLGAASYNEQFF. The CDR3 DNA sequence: TGTGCCAGCAGCTTGGGGGCAGCTTCCTACAATGAGCAGTTCTTC.

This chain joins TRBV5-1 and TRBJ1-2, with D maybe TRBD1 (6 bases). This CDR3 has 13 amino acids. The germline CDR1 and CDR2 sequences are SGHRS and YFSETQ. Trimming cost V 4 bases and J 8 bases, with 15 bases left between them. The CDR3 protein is CASSASGAQGYTF. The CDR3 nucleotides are TGCGCCAGCAGCGCCTCAGGGGCGCAGGGCTACACCTTC. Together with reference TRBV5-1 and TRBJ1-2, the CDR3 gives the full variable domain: KAGVTQTPRYLIKTRGQQVTLSCSPISGHRSVSWYQQTPGQGLQFLFEYFSETQRNKGNFPGRFSGRQFSNSRSEMNVSTLELGDSALYLCASSASGAQGYTFGSGTRLTVV.

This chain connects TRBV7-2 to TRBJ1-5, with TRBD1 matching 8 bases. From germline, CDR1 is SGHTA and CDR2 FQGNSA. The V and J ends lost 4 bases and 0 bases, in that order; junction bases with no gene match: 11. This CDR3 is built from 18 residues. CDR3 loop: CASSSRTGSEYSNQPQHF. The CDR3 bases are TGTGCCAGCAGCTCGCGGACAGGGTCCGAATATAGCAATCAGCCCCAGCATTTT.